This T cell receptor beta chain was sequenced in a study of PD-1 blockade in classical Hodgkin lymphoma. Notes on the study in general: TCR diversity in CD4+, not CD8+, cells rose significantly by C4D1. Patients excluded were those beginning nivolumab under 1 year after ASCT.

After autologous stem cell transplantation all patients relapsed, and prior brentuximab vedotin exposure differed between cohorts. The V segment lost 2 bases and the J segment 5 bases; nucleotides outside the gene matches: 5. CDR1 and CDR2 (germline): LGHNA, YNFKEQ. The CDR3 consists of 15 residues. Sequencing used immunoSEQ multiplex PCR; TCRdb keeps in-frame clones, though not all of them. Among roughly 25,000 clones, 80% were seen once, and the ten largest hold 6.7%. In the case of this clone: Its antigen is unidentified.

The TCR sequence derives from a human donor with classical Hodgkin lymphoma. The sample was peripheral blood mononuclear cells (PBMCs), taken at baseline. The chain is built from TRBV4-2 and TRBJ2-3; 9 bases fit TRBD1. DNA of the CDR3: TGTGCCAGCAGCCAACCGGGACAGGGTCAAGATACGCAGTATTTT. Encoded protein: CASSQPGQGQDTQYF.